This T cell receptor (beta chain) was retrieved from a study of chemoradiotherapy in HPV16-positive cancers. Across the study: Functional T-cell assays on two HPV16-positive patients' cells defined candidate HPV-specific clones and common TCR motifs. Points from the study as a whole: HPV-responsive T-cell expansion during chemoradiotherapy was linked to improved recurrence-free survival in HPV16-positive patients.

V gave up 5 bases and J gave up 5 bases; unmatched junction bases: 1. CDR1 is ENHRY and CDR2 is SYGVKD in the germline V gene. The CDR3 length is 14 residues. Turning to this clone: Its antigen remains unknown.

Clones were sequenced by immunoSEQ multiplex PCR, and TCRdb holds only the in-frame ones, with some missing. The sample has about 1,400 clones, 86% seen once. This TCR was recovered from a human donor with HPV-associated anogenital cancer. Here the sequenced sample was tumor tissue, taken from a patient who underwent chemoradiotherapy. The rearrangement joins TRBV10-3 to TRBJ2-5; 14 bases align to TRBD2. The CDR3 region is CAISRTSGGETQYF. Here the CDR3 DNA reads TGTGCCATCAGTCGGACTAGCGGGGGGGAGACCCAGTACTTC.